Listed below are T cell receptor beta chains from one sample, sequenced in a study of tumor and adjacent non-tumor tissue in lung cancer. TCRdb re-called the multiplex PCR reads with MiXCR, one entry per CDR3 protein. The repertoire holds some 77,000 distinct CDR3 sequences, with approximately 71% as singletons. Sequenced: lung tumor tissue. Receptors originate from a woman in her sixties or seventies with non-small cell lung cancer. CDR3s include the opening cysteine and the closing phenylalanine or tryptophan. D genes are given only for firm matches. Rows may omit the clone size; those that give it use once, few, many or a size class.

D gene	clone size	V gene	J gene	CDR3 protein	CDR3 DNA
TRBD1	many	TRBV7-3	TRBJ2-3	CASRLGQGTDTQYF	TGTGCCAGCAGGTTGGGACAGGGCACAGATACGCAGTATTTT
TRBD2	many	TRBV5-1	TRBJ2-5	CASSLTSGSVGETQYF	TGCGCCAGCAGCTTGACTAGCGGGAGTGTCGGGGAGACCCAGTACTTC
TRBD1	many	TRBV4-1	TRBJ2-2	CASSHTPGQGAGLCTGELFF	TGCGCCAGCAGCCATACCCCGGGACAGGGGGCGGGACTGTGCACCGGGGAGCTGTTTTTT
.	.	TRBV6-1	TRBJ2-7	CSSRGDLAAYEHYF	TGTTCCAGCAGGGGGGATTTAGCGGCCTACGAGCATTACTTC
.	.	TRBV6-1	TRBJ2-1	CACMGSLNNEQFF	TGTGCATGCATGGGTTCACTTAACAATGAGCAGTTCTTC
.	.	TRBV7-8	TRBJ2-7	CASSFLAAGAGEQHF	TGTGCCAGCAGCTTCCTAGCGGCAGGGGCTGGGGAGCAGCACTTC
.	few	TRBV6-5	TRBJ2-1	CASRAPGGGEQFF	TGTGCCAGCAGAGCACCAGGTGGCGGGGAGCAGTTCTTC
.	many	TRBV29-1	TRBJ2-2	CSVAGDNGELFF	TGCAGCGTTGCCGGGGACAACGGGGAGCTGTTTTTT
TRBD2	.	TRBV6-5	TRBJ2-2	CASGSAGGPNTWELFF	TGTGCCAGCGGTTCAGCGGGAGGGCCGAACACCTGGGAGCTGTTTTTT
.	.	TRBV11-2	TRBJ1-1	CASSLRMLVTEAFF	TGTGCCAGCAGCTTGAGGATGTTGGTGACTGAAGCTTTCTTT
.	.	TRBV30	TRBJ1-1	CVWERNTEAFF	TGTGTATGGGAGAGGAACACTGAAGCTTTCTTT
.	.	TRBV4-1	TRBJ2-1	CASNQVLVAYNEQFF	TGCGCCAGCAACCAAGTCCTAGTGGCTTACAATGAGCAGTTCTTC
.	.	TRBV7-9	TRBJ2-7	CASSLASEIAEQYF	TGTGCCAGCAGCTTAGCTAGCGAGATTGCCGAGCAGTACTTC
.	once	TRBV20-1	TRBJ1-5	CSARAQGLSNQPPHF	TGCAGTGCTAGAGCCCAGGGTTTGAGCAATCAGCCCCCGCATTTT
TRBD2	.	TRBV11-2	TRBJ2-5	CASSLVSSGRGLTQYF	TGTGCCAGCAGCTTAGTGTCTAGCGGGAGGGGTTTGACCCAGTACTTC
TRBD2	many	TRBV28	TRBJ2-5	CASSVSSGRSETQYF	TGTGCCAGCAGTGTCTCTAGCGGGAGGTCAGAGACCCAGTACTTC
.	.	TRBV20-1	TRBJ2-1	CSARDPTSSRDNEQFF	TGCAGTGCTAGAGATCCGACTAGTAGTCGGGACAATGAGCAGTTCTTC
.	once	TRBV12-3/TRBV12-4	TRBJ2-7	CDSSPDCDGSYEQYF	TGTGACAGCAGCCCCGACTGTGATGGCTCCTACGAGCAGTACTTC
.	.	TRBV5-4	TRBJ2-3	CASSAKEGGGTQYF	TGTGCTAGCAGCGCCAAGGAGGGGGGGGGTACGCAGTATTTT
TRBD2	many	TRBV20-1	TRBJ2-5	CSTQLANYETQYF	TGCAGTACTCAACTAGCGAATTACGAGACCCAGTACTTC
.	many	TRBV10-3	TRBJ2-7	CAISESLGARGEQYF	TGTGCCATCAGTGAGTCGCTGGGGGCGCGGGGCGAGCAGTACTTC
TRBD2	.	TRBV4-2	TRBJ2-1	CASSQDASGSSYYEQFF	TGTGCCAGCAGCCAAGATGCTAGCGGGAGCTCCTACTATGAGCAGTTCTTC
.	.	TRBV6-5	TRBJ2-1	CASSYSAPSEKNEQFF	TGTGCCAGCAGTTACTCGGCGCCTAGTGAGAAGAATGAGCAGTTCTTC
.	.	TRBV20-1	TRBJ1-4	CSARDQQNINEKLFF	TGCAGTGCTAGAGACCAGCAAAATATTAATGAAAAACTGTTTTTT
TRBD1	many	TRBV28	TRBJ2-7	CASSLETGGNSYEQYF	TGTGCCAGCAGTTTGGAGACAGGGGGTAACTCCTACGAGCAGTACTTC
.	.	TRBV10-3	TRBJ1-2	CAIDFGSNYGYTF	TGTGCCATCGATTTTGGGTCCAACTATGGCTACACCTTC
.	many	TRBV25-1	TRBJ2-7	CASSEGTLTGGAGEQYF	TGTGCCAGCAGTGAAGGGACTCTGACCGGGGGTGCGGGCGAGCAGTACTTC
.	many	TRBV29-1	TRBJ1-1	CSVGSLRGTEAFF	TGCAGCGTCGGATCTTTAAGAGGCACTGAAGCTTTCTTT
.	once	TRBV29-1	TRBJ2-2	CSVSRNSAGELFF	TGCAGCGTTAGCCGGAACAGCGCCGGGGAGCTGTTTTTT
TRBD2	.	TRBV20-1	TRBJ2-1	CSAPKNSGSNEQFF	TGCAGTGCTCCAAAAAATAGCGGGAGTAATGAGCAGTTCTTC
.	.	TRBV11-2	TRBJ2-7	CASSQDLFYEQYF	TGTGCCAGTAGCCAAGACCTTTTCTACGAGCAGTACTTC
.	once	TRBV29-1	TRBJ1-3	CSVPIRDTIGNSIYF	TGCAGCGTTCCGATCCGGGACACGATTGGAAACAGCATATATTTT
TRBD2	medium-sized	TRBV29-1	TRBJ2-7	CSVSSGSFGEQYF	TGCAGCGTTTCTAGCGGGAGCTTTGGCGAGCAGTACTTC
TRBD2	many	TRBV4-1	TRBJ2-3	CASSQVPGLAGDTQYF	TGCGCCAGCAGCCAAGTACCCGGACTAGCTGGAGATACGCAGTATTTT
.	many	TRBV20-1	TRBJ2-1	CSARPNYNEQFF	TGCAGTGCTAGACCAAACTACAATGAGCAGTTCTTC
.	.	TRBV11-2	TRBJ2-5	CASTHTLAETQYF	TGTGCGAGCACCCATACCCTTGCGGAGACCCAGTACTTC
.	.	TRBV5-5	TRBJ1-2	CASSLAPGTGYGYTF	TGTGCCAGCAGCTTGGCCCCCGGCACTGGCTATGGCTACACCTTC
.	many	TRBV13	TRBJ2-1	CASSFVGASNEQFF	TGTGCCAGCAGCTTTGTCGGCGCCTCCAATGAGCAGTTCTTC
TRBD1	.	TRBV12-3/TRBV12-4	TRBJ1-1	CASSPDDRVTEAFF	TGTGCCAGTAGTCCCGATGACAGGGTCACTGAAGCTTTCTTT
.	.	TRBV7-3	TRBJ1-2	CASSSNPRDPISF	TGTGCCAGCAGCTCTAACCCGCGGGACCCCATCTCCTTC
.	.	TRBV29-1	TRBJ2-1	CSVELGYTYNEQFF	TGTAGCGTCGAGCTCGGTTATACCTACAATGAGCAGTTCTTC
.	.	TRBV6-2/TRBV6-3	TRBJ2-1	CASNSLPLAGVRNEQSF	TGTGCCAGCAATTCCTTGCCCCTAGCAGGAGTTAGAAATGAGCAGTCCTTC